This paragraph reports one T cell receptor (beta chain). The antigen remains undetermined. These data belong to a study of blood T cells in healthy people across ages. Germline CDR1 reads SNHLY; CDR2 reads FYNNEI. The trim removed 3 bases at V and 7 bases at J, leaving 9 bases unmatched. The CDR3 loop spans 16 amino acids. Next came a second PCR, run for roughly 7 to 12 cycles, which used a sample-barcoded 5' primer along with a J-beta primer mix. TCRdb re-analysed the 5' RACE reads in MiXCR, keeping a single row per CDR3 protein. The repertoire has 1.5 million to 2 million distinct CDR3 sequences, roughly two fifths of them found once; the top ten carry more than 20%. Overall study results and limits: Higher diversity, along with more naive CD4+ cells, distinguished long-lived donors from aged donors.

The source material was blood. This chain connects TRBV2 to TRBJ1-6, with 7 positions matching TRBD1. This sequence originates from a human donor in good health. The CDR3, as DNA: TGTGCCAGCAGTGACCGCCACAGGGGCAGAAATTCACCCCTCCACTTT. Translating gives CASSDRHRGRNSPLHF. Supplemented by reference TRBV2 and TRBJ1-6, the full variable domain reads EPEVTQTPSHQVTQMGQEVILRCVPISNHLYFYWYRQILGQKVEFLVSFYNNEISEKSEIFDDQFSVERPDGSNFTLKIRSTKLEDSAMYFCASSDRHRGRNSPLHFGNGTRLTVT.